This T cell receptor (beta chain) was obtained from a study of tumor and adjacent non-tumor tissue in lung cancer. Overall study context: Histology: about a dozen adenocarcinoma, a couple of squamous cell carcinoma, 1 small cell lung cancer. General observations from the study: Shorter survival was associated with higher TCR diversity in tumors.

This CDR3 is built from 11 residues. Looked up from germline, CDR1 is MDHEN and CDR2 is SYDVKM. RNA was extracted from bulk tissue without any cell sorting. More than 3 cm separated this lung sample from the edge of the tumor. The library came from three nested PCR rounds adapted from ARM-PCR protocols. TCRdb re-derived calls from the multiplex PCR reads in MiXCR, one entry per CDR3 protein. Here the sample spans 65,000 to 75,000 distinct CDR3 sequences, around 76% being singletons. A note on this clonotype: Its antigen is unknown. At one boundary the junction diverges from the germline segment, which might be a read error.

This sequence was found in a man aged 55 to 70 with non-small cell lung cancer. Material: distant non-tumor lung tissue. This chain connects TRBV28 to TRBJ2-3; D gene uncertain. The CDR3, as DNA: TGTGTCAGCAGTTTTGTAGTGACGCAGTATTTT. Its protein is CVSSFVVTQYF.